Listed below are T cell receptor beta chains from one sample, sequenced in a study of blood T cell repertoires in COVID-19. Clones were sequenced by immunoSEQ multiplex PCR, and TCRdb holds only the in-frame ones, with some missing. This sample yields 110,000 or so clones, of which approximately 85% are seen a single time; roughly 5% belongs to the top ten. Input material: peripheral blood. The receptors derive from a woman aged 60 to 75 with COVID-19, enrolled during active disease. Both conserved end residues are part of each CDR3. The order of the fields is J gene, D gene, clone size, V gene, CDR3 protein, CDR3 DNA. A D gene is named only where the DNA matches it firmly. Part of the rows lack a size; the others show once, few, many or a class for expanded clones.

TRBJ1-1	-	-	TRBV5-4	CASSWGGEFWNTEAFF	TGTGCCAGCAGTTGGGGGGGCGAATTTTGGAACACTGAAGCTTTCTTT
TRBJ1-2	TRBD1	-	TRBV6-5	CASSRGTGDGYTF	TGTGCCAGCAGTCGAGGGACAGGGGATGGCTACACCTTC
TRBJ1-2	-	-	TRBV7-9	CASSFTGREGYTF	TGTGCCAGCAGCTTTACAGGGAGGGAAGGCTACACCTTC
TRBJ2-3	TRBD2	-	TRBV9	CASSKGLAGIDTQYF	TGTGCCAGCAGCAAGGGACTAGCGGGGATCGATACGCAGTATTTT
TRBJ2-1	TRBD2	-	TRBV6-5	CASKLAGGPGEQFF	TGTGCCAGCAAACTAGCGGGGGGTCCAGGTGAGCAGTTCTTC
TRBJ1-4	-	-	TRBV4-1	CASSPEPFDRSLFGLFF	TGCGCCAGCAGCCCAGAACCGTTTGACAGGAGCTTGTTCGGACTGTTTTTT
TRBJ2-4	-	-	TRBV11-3	CASSLAGDVNIQYF	TGTGCCAGCAGCTTAGCAGGGGATGTAAACATTCAGTACTTC
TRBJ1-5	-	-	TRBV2	CASSPGGVPNQPQHF	TGTGCCAGCAGTCCCGGGGGAGTTCCCAATCAGCCCCAGCATTTT
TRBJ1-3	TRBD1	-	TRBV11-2	CASSLGPLPRGTTGNTIYF	TGTGCCAGCAGCTTAGGCCCCCTGCCCAGGGGGACAACTGGAAACACCATATATTTT
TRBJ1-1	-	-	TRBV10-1	CASSVGGPNTEAFF	TGCGCCAGCAGTGTTGGAGGGCCGAACACTGAAGCTTTCTTT
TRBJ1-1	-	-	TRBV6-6	CASSYANNEAFF	TGTGCCAGCAGTTACGCTAATAATGAAGCTTTCTTT
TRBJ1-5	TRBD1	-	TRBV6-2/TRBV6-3	CASSTDGQGWNQPQHF	TGTGCCAGCAGTACTGACGGACAGGGTTGGAATCAGCCCCAGCATTTT
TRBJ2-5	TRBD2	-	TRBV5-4	CASSGGGAGKETQYF	TGTGCCAGCAGCGGAGGTGGAGCGGGGAAAGAGACCCAGTACTTC
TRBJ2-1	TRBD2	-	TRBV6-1	CASSESPTSGGPNEQFF	TGTGCCAGCAGTGAATCCCCGACTAGCGGGGGGCCCAATGAGCAGTTCTTC
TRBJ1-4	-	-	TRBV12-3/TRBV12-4	CASSLSEDEKLFF	TGTGCCAGCAGTTTGAGCGAGGATGAAAAACTGTTTTTT
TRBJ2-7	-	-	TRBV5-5	CASSPDMIPYEQYF	TGTGCCAGCAGCCCGGACATGATCCCCTACGAGCAGTACTTC
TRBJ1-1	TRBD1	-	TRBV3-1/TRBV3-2	CASSRGGLNTEAFF	TGTGCCAGCAGCCGAGGGGGCCTGAACACTGAAGCTTTCTTT
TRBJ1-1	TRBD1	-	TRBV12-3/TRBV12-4	CASSYRGDTEAFF	TGTGCCAGCAGCTACAGGGGAGACACTGAAGCTTTCTTT
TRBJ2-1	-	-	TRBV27	CASSFSLNEQFF	TGTGCCAGCAGTTTCTCACTCAATGAGCAGTTCTTC
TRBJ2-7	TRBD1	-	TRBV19	CASAPGTGGTYEQYF	TGTGCCAGTGCACCCGGGACAGGGGGGACCTACGAGCAGTACTTC
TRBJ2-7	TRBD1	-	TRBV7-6	CASSLGQGAYEQYF	TGTGCCAGCAGCTTAGGACAGGGGGCGTACGAGCAGTACTTC
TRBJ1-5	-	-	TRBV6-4	CASSALQGQPQHF	TGTGCCAGCAGTGCTCTCCAGGGGCAGCCCCAGCATTTT
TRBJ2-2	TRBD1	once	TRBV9	CASSTRTGVTGELFF	TGTGCCAGCAGCACCAGGACAGGGGTGACCGGGGAGCTGTTTTTT
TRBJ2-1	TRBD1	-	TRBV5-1	CASSQRRTGLDEQFF	TGCGCCAGCAGCCAAAGGAGGACAGGGTTGGATGAGCAGTTCTTC
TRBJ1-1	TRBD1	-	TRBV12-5	CASGTPTGGLNTEAFF	TGTGCTAGTGGTACCCCGACAGGGGGCCTGAACACTGAAGCTTTCTTT
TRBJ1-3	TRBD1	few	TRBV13	CASSYKHRGSGNTIYF	TGTGCCAGCAGCTACAAACACAGGGGCTCTGGAAACACCATATATTTT
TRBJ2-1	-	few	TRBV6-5	CASSYSFRGGGNEQFF	TGTGCCAGCAGTTACTCGTTTCGCGGAGGAGGCAATGAGCAGTTCTTC
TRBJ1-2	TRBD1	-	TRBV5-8	CASSPDRGPFGYTF	TGTGCCAGCAGCCCCGACAGGGGGCCGTTTGGCTACACCTTC
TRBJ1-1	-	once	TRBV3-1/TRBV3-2	CASRETAVMNTEAFF	TGTGCCAGCAGGGAGACGGCAGTAATGAACACTGAAGCTTTCTTT
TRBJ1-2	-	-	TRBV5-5	CASSLHLGHRAGNYGYTF	TGTGCCAGCAGCCTTCACTTAGGCCACAGGGCAGGCAACTATGGCTACACCTTC
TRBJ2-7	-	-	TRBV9	CASSVADTDPTYEQYF	TGTGCCAGCAGCGTAGCGGACACAGATCCAACCTACGAGCAGTACTTC
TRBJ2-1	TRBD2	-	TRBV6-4	CASSDLAGGDEQFF	TGTGCCAGCAGTGACCTAGCGGGGGGGGATGAGCAGTTCTTC
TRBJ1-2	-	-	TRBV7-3	CASSLTTGRGVYGYTF	TGTGCCAGCAGCCTCACCACCGGCAGGGGAGTATATGGCTACACCTTC
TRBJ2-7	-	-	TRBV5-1	CASSLASPGALNEQYF	TGCGCCAGCAGCTTGGCCTCCCCAGGGGCTCTCAACGAGCAGTACTTC
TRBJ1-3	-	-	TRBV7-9	CASSLFGSSGNTIYF	TGTGCCAGCAGCTTATTCGGGAGCTCTGGAAACACCATATATTTT
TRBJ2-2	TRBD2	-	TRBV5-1	CASSFSGGGAGELFF	TGCGCCAGCAGCTTTAGCGGGGGTGGAGCCGGGGAGCTGTTTTTT
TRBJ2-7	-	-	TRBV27	CASSLIYRQGLSYEQYF	TGTGCCAGCAGTCTCATATACCGACAGGGACTCAGCTACGAGCAGTACTTC
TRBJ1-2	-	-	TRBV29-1	CSVEVADSSSGYTF	TGCAGCGTTGAAGTCGCTGACAGCAGCTCTGGCTACACCTTC
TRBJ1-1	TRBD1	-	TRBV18	CASSMTGGQNTEAFF	TGTGCCAGCTCTATGACAGGGGGTCAGAACACTGAAGCTTTCTTT
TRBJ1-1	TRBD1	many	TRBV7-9	CASSLVGQEAFF	TGTGCCAGCAGCTTAGTGGGACAGGAAGCTTTCTTT
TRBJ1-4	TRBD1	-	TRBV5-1	CASSGTGTVNEKLFF	TGCGCCAGCAGCGGAACCGGGACAGTTAATGAAAAACTGTTTTTT
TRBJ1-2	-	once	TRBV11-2	CASSLDEYPSNYGYTF	TGTGCCAGCAGCTTAGACGAATACCCTAGTAACTATGGCTACACCTTC
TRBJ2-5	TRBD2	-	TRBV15	CATSRGNSGGYPFKKTQYF	TGTGCCACCAGCAGAGGCAATAGCGGGGGCTATCCCTTTAAAAAGACCCAGTACTTC
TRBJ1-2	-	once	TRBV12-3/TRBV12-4	CASSFLGSGYTF	TGTGCCAGCAGTTTTCTTGGGAGTGGCTACACCTTC
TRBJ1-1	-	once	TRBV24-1	CATTGTENTEAFF	TGTGCCACCACGGGGACTGAGAACACTGAAGCTTTCTTT
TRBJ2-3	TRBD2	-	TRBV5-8	CASSLGAGGFTDTQYF	TGTGCCAGCAGCTTGGGAGCGGGGGGCTTCACAGATACGCAGTATTTT
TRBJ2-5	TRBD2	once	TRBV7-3	CASSSRGGSGETQYF	TGTGCCAGCAGCTCGCGGGGGGGCTCAGGGGAGACCCAGTACTTC
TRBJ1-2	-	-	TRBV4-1	CASSLSLPNYGYTF	TGCGCCAGCAGCCTTAGCCTACCTAACTATGGCTACACCTTC
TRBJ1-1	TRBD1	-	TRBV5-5	CASSPRWTGGTEAFF	TGTGCCAGCAGCCCCCGTTGGACAGGGGGCACTGAAGCTTTCTTT
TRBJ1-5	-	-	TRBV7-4	CASSSVQGVTPRGQDSNQPQHF	TGTGCCAGCAGCTCGGTACAGGGAGTCACCCCCAGGGGCCAAGATAGCAATCAGCCCCAGCATTTT
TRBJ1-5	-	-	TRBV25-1	CASSDRGDSNQPQHF	TGTGCCAGCAGTGATCGGGGGGATAGCAATCAGCCCCAGCATTTT